The 24 T cell receptor beta chains given below trace back to one sample, sequenced in a study of response to subunit inactivated influenza vaccine. One entry per CDR3 protein, called by TCRdb with MiXCR from the RT-PCR reads. The sample has around 580,000 distinct CDR3 sequences, about 15% seen once. This sample comprised PBMCs from blood, obtained 11 to 12 days after vaccination. All receptors derive from a man aged 45 to 65 who received an inactivated influenza vaccine.

The chain uses TRBV7-8 and TRBJ2-1, with TRBD2 identical over 11 bases. Trimming took 3 bases from V and 0 from J; bases not matched to a gene: 7. The CDR3 spans 18 residues. Germline-derived CDR1 and CDR2 are SGHVS and FQNEAQ. The CDR3 region has the DNA TGTGCCAGCAGCTTGCGACTAGCGGGATTGAGCTCCTACAATGAGCAGTTCTTC. Encoded protein: CASSLRLAGLSSYNEQFF.

This clonotype has more than one count but fewer than ten. The J gene is TRBJ1-2, the V gene TRBV4-3; TRBD1 agrees at 7 bases. The trim removed 3 bases at V and 4 bases at J, leaving 5 bases unmatched. Germline CDR1 is LGHNA and CDR2 is YSLEER. The CDR3 contains 14 residues. CDR3 sequence (DNA): TGCGCCAGCAGCCATTCAGGGACAGCCTATGGCTACACCTTC. Translating gives CASSHSGTAYGYTF.

This clonotype showed up many times. CDR3 coding DNA: TGCAGTGCTAGAGATCCCTACACAGATACGCAGTATTTT. Protein sequence: CSARDPYTDTQYF. The V and J genes are TRBV20-1 and TRBJ2-3; D is undetermined. Trimming took off 0 bases at V and 2 bases at J, with 6 bases between the two ends. Germline V CDR1 and CDR2: DFQATT, SNEGSKA (reference sequence). The CDR3 covers 13 residues.

In regard to this clonotype: This may be a read error: a much more frequent sequence differs by one nucleotide. This chain joins TRBV29-1 and TRBJ1-1, with D unresolved. Per germline, CDR1 SQVTM and CDR2 ANQGSEA. The CDR3 extends over 10 amino acids. The CDR3 DNA is TGCAGCCTTGAGCAGGTTCGCGCTTTCTTT. Translating gives CSLEQVRAFF.

A few counts support this clonotype. The rearrangement uses TRBV10-3 and TRBJ2-6; maybe TRBD2 (6 bases). Trimming cost V 11 bases and J 0 bases, with 20 bases left between them. Germline values: CDR1 ENHRY, CDR2 SYGVKD. The CDR3 length is 17 residues. The CDR3 bases are TGTGCCTCGGAAGGGGCAGGGAGGACCTCTGGGGCCAACGTCCTGACTTTC. This encodes CASEGAGRTSGANVLTF.

This clonotype was recorded a few times. J is TRBJ1-2 and V is TRBV5-6; no reliable D call. Germline values: CDR1 SGHDT, CDR2 YYEEEE. CDR3 length: 16 residues. V lost 1 base and J lost 3, with 16 bases in between. DNA for the CDR3: TGTGCCAGCAGCTTGTTGCTCCGCAGGCTGGACTATGGCTACACCTTC. Protein: CASSLLLRRLDYGYTF.

This clonotype appeared a few times. The chain couples TRBV29-1 to TRBJ2-2; D is undetermined. The ends were cut back, 7 bases at V and 8 bases at J, with 11 bases in the middle. This CDR3 has 11 residues. Germline V CDR1 and CDR2: SQVTM, ANQGSEA. The CDR3 loop is CSGAIAGELFF. The CDR3 bases are TGCAGCGGTGCGATCGCTGGGGAGCTGTTTTTT.

J is TRBJ2-6 and V is TRBV28; D unclear. CDR3 size: 16 residues. From germline, CDR1 is MDHEN and CDR2 SYDVKM. CDR3 bases: TGTGTAGCTAGGGCCAACCTTAGCTCTGGGGCCAACGTCCTGACTTTC. Its protein is CVARANLSSGANVLTF.

This chain connects TRBV27 to TRBJ2-3; D is unclear. V lost 1 base, J lost 4 bases, and 6 bases lay in between. The CDR3 spans 13 residues. The V gene's germline CDR1 is MNHEY and CDR2 SMNVEV (reference sequence). The CDR3 sequence: CASSLYQSDTQYF. In nucleotides, the CDR3 is TGTGCCAGCAGTTTATACCAGTCAGATACGCAGTATTTT.

This clonotype was detected a few times. J is TRBJ2-2 and V is TRBV19; maybe TRBD2 (6 bases). V was shortened by 5 bases and J by 0 bases, with 19 bases between the two germline ends. There are 18 residues in the CDR3. CDR1 is LNHDA, CDR2 SQIVND, per germline (reference sequence). CDR3 bases: TGTGCCAGTAGTCTCAACCATAGGAGGGCTACGAACACCGGGGAGCTGTTTTTT. It codes for CASSLNHRRATNTGELFF.

Of note for this clonotype: A read error may explain this, as a much larger clone is one base away. This chain connects TRBV12-3 or TRBV12-4 to TRBJ2-7, with D unclear. The CDR3 loop spans 13 amino acids. CDR3 protein: CASSLERHYERYF. Here the CDR3 DNA reads TGTGCCAGCAGTTTAGAAAGGCACTACGAGCGGTACTTC.

This clonotype was observed a few times. The chain uses TRBV5-1 and TRBJ2-3, with unresolved D. Germline CDR1 SGHRS, CDR2 YFSETQ. The V end was cut by 2 bases, the J end by 2 bases, with 9 bases between. The CDR3 loop spans 14 amino acids. CDR3 sequence: CASSLQLPTDTQYF. Here the CDR3 DNA reads TGCGCCAGCAGCTTACAGCTACCCACAGATACGCAGTATTTT.

For this clonotype: A read error may explain this, as a much larger clone is one base away. The J gene is TRBJ2-3, the V gene TRBV29-1; no definite D call. V was shortened by 8 bases and J by 1 base, with 19 bases between the two germline ends. The germline CDR1 and CDR2 sequences are SQVTM and ANQGSEA. The CDR3 loop spans 15 amino acids. Written as DNA, the CDR3 is TGCAGCTCATCCTTTAGCTGGAGTGGCACAGATACGCAGTATTTT. Its translation is CSSSFSWSGTDTQYF.

The chain joins TRBV7-2 to TRBJ1-1, with a possible D match to TRBD1 (5 bases). The CDR3 is made up of 16 amino acids. Trimming removed 4 bases from V and 6 bases from J, with 21 bases in between. Per germline, CDR1 SGHTA and CDR2 FQGNSA. The CDR3 is CASSSAGLPSGPEAFF. In nucleotides, the CDR3 is TGTGCCAGCAGCTCCGCAGGGCTCCCCTCGGGGCCTGAAGCTTTCTTT. Drawing the rest from reference TRBV7-2 and TRBJ1-1, the complete variable domain is GAGVSQSPSNKVTEKGKDVELRCDPISGHTALYWYRQSLGQGLEFLIYFQGNSAPDKSGLPSDRFSAERTGGSVSTLTIQRTQQEDSAVYLCASSSAGLPSGPEAFFGQGTRLTVV.

The J gene is TRBJ2-1, the V gene TRBV27; 7 bases map to TRBD2. The CDR3 is 15 residues long. Germline trimming cut 3 bases from V and 4 bases from J; bases unmatched to any gene: 6. The germline V gene encodes CDR1 MNHEY and CDR2 SMNVEV (reference sequence). The CDR3 DNA is TGTGCCAGCAGTTTCGGGACTAAGCCTTACAATGAGCAGTTCTTC. It encodes CASSFGTKPYNEQFF.

V usage is TRBV20-1 and J usage is TRBJ1-5; TRBD1 matches at 7 bases. The CDR3 length is 13 residues. V shed 3 bases and J 3 bases; nucleotides not matched to a gene: 2. The germline CDR1 and CDR2 sequences are DFQATT and SNEGSKA (reference sequence). The CDR3 loop reads CSASGQVNQPQHF. DNA for the CDR3: TGCAGTGCTAGCGGACAGGTCAATCAGCCCCAGCATTTT.

This clonotype was seen more than once but under ten times. As DNA, the CDR3 is TGTGCCAGCAGTTACTCGGCTAGTCCTACCTACGAGCAGTACTTC. This codes for CASSYSASPTYEQYF. The V call is TRBV6-5, the J call TRBJ2-7; D uncertain. In germline, CDR1 is MNHEY, CDR2 SVGAGI. V was cut by 0 bases and J by 2 bases, with 11 bases left in between. The length of the CDR3 is 15 residues.

This clonotype has just a few counts. The chain combines TRBV20-1 with TRBJ2-1; D gene ambiguous. Trimming removed 0 bases at V and 8 bases at J, with 17 bases between. Germline CDR1 and CDR2: DFQATT and SNEGSKA (reference sequence). CDR3 length: 15 residues. The CDR3 is CSARDGSRAGHEQFF. CDR3 in DNA: TGCAGTGCTAGAGATGGTAGTCGGGCTGGGCATGAGCAGTTCTTC.

This clonotype was seen only a few times. The genes are TRBV28 and TRBJ1-2; TRBD1 aligns across 12 bases. Germline CDR1 and CDR2: MDHEN and SYDVKM. J gave up 8 bases and V 5 bases, and 6 bases lay outside the gene matches. The length of the CDR3 is 14 residues. CDR3 in amino acids: CASSKGTGGLGYTF. The CDR3 DNA follows: TGTGCCAGCAGTAAAGGGACAGGGGGCCTCGGCTACACCTTC.

This clonotype has just a few counts. The CDR3 DNA sequence: TGCAGTGCTAGAGGCGAGGGAAGGACTGAAGCTTTCTTT. This codes for CSARGEGRTEAFF. This sequence joins TRBV20-1 and TRBJ1-1; no definite D call. The germline V gene has CDR1 DFQATT and CDR2 SNEGSKA (reference sequence). The CDR3 totals 13 residues. Trimming removed 1 base at V and 5 bases at J, with 11 bases between.

This chain connects TRBV24-1 to TRBJ2-2, with D perhaps TRBD1 or TRBD2 (6 bases each). Germline V gene data show CDR1 as KGHDR and CDR2 as SFDVKD. The CDR3 is 14 amino acids. With 5 bases removed from V and 6 bases from J, the gap between germline ends came to 12 bases. CDR3: CATSVRGQAGELFF. CDR3 DNA: TGTGCCACCAGTGTCCGGGGGCAGGCCGGGGAGCTGTTTTTT.

The chain carries TRBV11-3 and TRBJ2-3; 7 positions agree with TRBD2. CDR1 and CDR2 (germline): SGHNT, YENEEA. This CDR3 is built from 15 residues. The V segment lost 0 bases and the J segment 4 bases; nucleotides outside the gene matches: 4. The DNA for the CDR3 is TGTGCCAGCAGCTTAGATGGGACTAATGCAGATACGCAGTATTTT. This encodes CASSLDGTNADTQYF.

V usage is TRBV11-2 and J usage is TRBJ2-2, with TRBD1 matching 7 bases. Germline CDR1 and CDR2: SGHAT and FQNNGV. The CDR3 consists of 15 residues. The V gene end was trimmed by 4 bases and the J gene end by 4 bases; junction bases not matched to a gene: 6. In nucleotides, the CDR3 is TGTGCCAGCAGCTCGTACAGGGGCCGCACCGGGGAGCTGTTTTTT. The encoded protein is CASSSYRGRTGELFF.

The chain recombines TRBV12-3 or TRBV12-4 with TRBJ1-2, with a possible D match to TRBD1 (6 bases). CDR3 length equals 14 residues. V was shortened by 6 bases and J by 4 bases, with 15 bases between the two germline ends. Here the CDR3 DNA reads TGTGCCAGCAGACTTGCGACAGGCGGCTATGGCTACACCTTC. It encodes CASRLATGGYGYTF.